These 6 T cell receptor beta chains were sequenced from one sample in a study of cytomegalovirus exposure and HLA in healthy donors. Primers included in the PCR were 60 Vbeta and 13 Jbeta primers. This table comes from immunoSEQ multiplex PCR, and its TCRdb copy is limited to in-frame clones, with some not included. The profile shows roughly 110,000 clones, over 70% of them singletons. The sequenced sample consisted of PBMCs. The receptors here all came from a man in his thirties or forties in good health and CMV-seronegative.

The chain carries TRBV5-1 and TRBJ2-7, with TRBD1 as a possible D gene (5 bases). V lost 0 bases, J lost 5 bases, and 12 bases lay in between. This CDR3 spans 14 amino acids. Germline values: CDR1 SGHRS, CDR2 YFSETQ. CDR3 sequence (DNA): TGCGCCAGCAGCTTGGTTCAGGGTAACAACGAGCAGTACTTC. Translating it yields CASSLVQGNNEQYF.

The CDR3 DNA is TGTGCCAGCAGCTTGGGTCCAGGATCGGTATCGCAGGGCTACACCTTC. As protein: CASSLGPGSVSQGYTF. The rearrangement joins TRBV5-8 to TRBJ1-2, with D uncertain. This CDR3 comprises 16 residues. Per germline, CDR1 SGHTS and CDR2 YDEGEE. Trimming removed 0 bases from V and 8 bases from J, with 20 bases in between.

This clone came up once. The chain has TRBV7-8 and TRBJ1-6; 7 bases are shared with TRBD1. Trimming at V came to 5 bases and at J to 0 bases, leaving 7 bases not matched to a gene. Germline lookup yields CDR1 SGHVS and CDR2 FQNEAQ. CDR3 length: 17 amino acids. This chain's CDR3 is CASSQGPGGSYNSPLHF. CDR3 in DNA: TGTGCCAGCAGCCAAGGCCCAGGGGGCTCCTATAATTCACCCCTCCACTTT.

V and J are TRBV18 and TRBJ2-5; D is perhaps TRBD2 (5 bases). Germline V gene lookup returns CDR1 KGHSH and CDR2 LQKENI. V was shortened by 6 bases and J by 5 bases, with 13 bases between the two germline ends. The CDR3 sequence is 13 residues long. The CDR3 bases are TGTGCCAGCTCGGAGGACCAGTCGGAGACCCAGTACTTC. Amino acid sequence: CASSEDQSETQYF.

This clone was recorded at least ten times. The CDR3 DNA is TGTGCCAGCAGCCCCAGGGGTCCAGAGACCCAGTACTTC. Its protein is CASSPRGPETQYF. This chain links TRBV7-9 with TRBJ2-5, with D possibly matching TRBD1 (6 bases). Germline V CDR1 and CDR2: SEHNR, FQNEAQ (reference sequence). Between the trimmed V and J ends, which lost 5 bases and 4 bases, there was a span of 11 bases. This CDR3 region has 13 residues. The full variable domain, in which reference TRBV7-9 and TRBJ2-5 provide the parts outside the CDR3, is DTGVSQNPRHKITKRGQNVTFRCDPISEHNRLYWYRQTLGQGPEFLTYFQNEAQLEKSRLLSDRFSAERPKGSFSTLEIQRTEQGDSAMYLCASSPRGPETQYFGPGTRLLVL.

CDR3: CASSLGGRGRTGELFF. CDR3 in DNA: TGCGCCAGCAGCTTGGGAGGCAGGGGGAGGACCGGGGAGCTGTTTTTT. The chain has TRBV5-1 and TRBJ2-2, with D perhaps TRBD1 (7 bases). Trimming took 0 bases from V and 5 from J, leaving 14 bases between them. Germline CDR1 SGHRS, CDR2 YFSETQ. The length of the CDR3 is 16 residues.